A selection of T cell receptor beta chains follows, all from one sample in a study of blood T cell repertoires in COVID-19. This table comes from immunoSEQ multiplex PCR, and its TCRdb copy is limited to in-frame clones, with some not included. This repertoire shows over 200,000 clones, 86% found once; its top ten account for 4.5% to 5.5%. The specimen sequenced was PBMCs or T cells enriched from blood (not recorded which). These receptors all come from a woman in her twenties or thirties who had been exposed to COVID-19. Both conserved end residues are part of each CDR3. D genes are given only for firm matches. For some rows the clone size is stated as once, few or many, or as a class when expanded; others skip it.

D gene: NA
V gene: TRBV9
clone size: NA
J gene: TRBJ2-1
CDR3 protein: CASAGGSSYNEQFF
CDR3 DNA: TGTGCCAGCGCCGGGGGAAGCTCCTACAATGAGCAGTTCTTC

D gene: TRBD2
V gene: TRBV5-1
clone size: NA
J gene: TRBJ2-5
CDR3 protein: CASSLATSGAQETQYF
CDR3 DNA: TGCGCCAGCAGCTTGGCCACTAGCGGGGCCCAAGAGACCCAGTACTTC

D gene: TRBD1
V gene: TRBV5-1
clone size: NA
J gene: TRBJ1-6
CDR3 protein: CASSPGQNSPLHF
CDR3 DNA: TGCGCCAGCAGCCCGGGACAGAATTCACCCCTCCACTTT

D gene: NA
V gene: TRBV6-5
clone size: NA
J gene: TRBJ2-3
CDR3 protein: CASSYYPTSTDTQYF
CDR3 DNA: TGTGCCAGCAGTTACTACCCAACTAGCACAGATACGCAGTATTTT

D gene: NA
V gene: TRBV18
clone size: NA
J gene: TRBJ1-4
CDR3 protein: CASSSQEGGATNEKLFF
CDR3 DNA: TGTGCCAGCTCTTCACAGGAAGGTGGGGCAACTAATGAAAAACTGTTTTTT

D gene: NA
V gene: TRBV3-1/TRBV3-2
clone size: once
J gene: TRBJ2-3
CDR3 protein: CASTPARGGPDTQYF
CDR3 DNA: TGTGCCAGCACCCCCGCTAGGGGGGGCCCAGATACGCAGTATTTT

D gene: NA
V gene: TRBV29-1
clone size: NA
J gene: TRBJ1-5
CDR3 protein: CSVVEANQPQHF
CDR3 DNA: TGCAGCGTTGTGGAGGCAAATCAGCCCCAGCATTTT

D gene: NA
V gene: TRBV4-1
clone size: once
J gene: TRBJ2-2
CDR3 protein: CASSQDLSTGELFF
CDR3 DNA: TGCGCCAGCAGCCAAGATCTGAGCACCGGGGAGCTGTTTTTT

D gene: NA
V gene: TRBV6-5
clone size: NA
J gene: TRBJ2-5
CDR3 protein: CASIKGKETQYF
CDR3 DNA: TGTGCCAGCATAAAGGGGAAAGAGACCCAGTACTTC

D gene: TRBD2
V gene: TRBV9
clone size: NA
J gene: TRBJ2-7
CDR3 protein: CASSVGSGGHPYEQYF
CDR3 DNA: TGTGCCAGCAGCGTTGGTAGCGGGGGGCACCCCTACGAGCAGTACTTC

D gene: NA
V gene: TRBV11-3
clone size: NA
J gene: TRBJ2-7
CDR3 protein: CASSLNSDEQYF
CDR3 DNA: TGTGCCAGCAGCTTAAACTCCGACGAGCAGTACTTC

D gene: NA
V gene: TRBV24-1
clone size: once
J gene: TRBJ1-6
CDR3 protein: CATKKRPKTSSYNSPLHF
CDR3 DNA: TGTGCCACCAAAAAGCGACCGAAGACGAGCTCCTATAATTCACCCCTCCACTTT

D gene: NA
V gene: TRBV7-9
clone size: NA
J gene: TRBJ1-1
CDR3 protein: CASSLDVVNEAFF
CDR3 DNA: TGTGCCAGCAGCTTAGACGTAGTTAATGAAGCTTTCTTT

D gene: NA
V gene: TRBV11-2
clone size: NA
J gene: TRBJ2-7
CDR3 protein: CASSSQVTYEQYF
CDR3 DNA: TGTGCCAGCAGCTCCCAGGTGACCTACGAGCAGTACTTC

D gene: NA
V gene: TRBV14
clone size: once
J gene: TRBJ1-2
CDR3 protein: CASSQGSNRGGGYTF
CDR3 DNA: TGTGCCAGCAGCCAAGGGAGCAACCGCGGCGGGGGCTACACCTTC

D gene: TRBD1
V gene: TRBV5-5
clone size: NA
J gene: TRBJ1-1
CDR3 protein: CASSFNRGRANTEAFF
CDR3 DNA: TGTGCCAGCAGTTTTAACAGGGGGCGAGCCAACACTGAAGCTTTCTTT

D gene: TRBD2
V gene: TRBV19
clone size: few
J gene: TRBJ2-3
CDR3 protein: CASSKRTSGGAFKFADTQYF
CDR3 DNA: TGTGCCAGTAGTAAGCGGACTAGCGGGGGGGCATTTAAGTTTGCAGATACGCAGTATTTT

D gene: NA
V gene: TRBV5-1
clone size: few
J gene: TRBJ2-3
CDR3 protein: CASSLVSANLATQYF
CDR3 DNA: TGCGCCAGCAGCTTGGTCTCGGCCAACCTAGCTACGCAGTATTTT

D gene: TRBD2
V gene: TRBV2
clone size: NA
J gene: TRBJ2-7
CDR3 protein: CASKTSGGSSYEQYF
CDR3 DNA: TGTGCCAGCAAAACTAGCGGGGGGAGCTCCTACGAGCAGTACTTC

D gene: TRBD1
V gene: TRBV5-1
clone size: few
J gene: TRBJ1-1
CDR3 protein: CASSSHRGLPTNTEAFF
CDR3 DNA: TGCGCCAGCAGCTCGCACAGGGGGCTACCTACTAACACTGAAGCTTTCTTT

D gene: NA
V gene: TRBV12-3/TRBV12-4
clone size: NA
J gene: TRBJ2-1
CDR3 protein: CASSPLAYGEQFF
CDR3 DNA: TGTGCCAGCAGTCCGCTAGCCTATGGCGAGCAGTTCTTC

D gene: NA
V gene: TRBV18
clone size: few
J gene: TRBJ1-5
CDR3 protein: CASSLTKTDQPQHF
CDR3 DNA: TGTGCCAGCTCACTGACAAAAACGGATCAGCCCCAGCATTTT

D gene: TRBD1
V gene: TRBV18
clone size: NA
J gene: TRBJ2-2
CDR3 protein: CASSPRSQGPNTGELFF
CDR3 DNA: TGTGCCAGCTCACCCCGTTCACAGGGGCCGAACACCGGGGAGCTGTTTTTT

D gene: NA
V gene: TRBV5-1
clone size: NA
J gene: TRBJ1-1
CDR3 protein: CASRLQESNTEAFF
CDR3 DNA: TGCGCCAGCAGGCTACAGGAATCGAACACTGAAGCTTTCTTT

D gene: NA
V gene: TRBV27
clone size: NA
J gene: TRBJ1-1
CDR3 protein: CATKERRSTEAFF
CDR3 DNA: TGTGCCACAAAAGAGCGCCGGAGCACTGAAGCTTTCTTT

D gene: TRBD2
V gene: TRBV11-3
clone size: NA
J gene: TRBJ2-7
CDR3 protein: CASSLRTSGGYEQYF
CDR3 DNA: TGTGCCAGCAGCCTAAGGACTAGCGGGGGCTACGAGCAGTACTTC

D gene: TRBD1
V gene: TRBV7-9
clone size: NA
J gene: TRBJ1-1
CDR3 protein: CASSLEGAGTEAFF
CDR3 DNA: TGTGCCAGCAGCTTAGAGGGGGCCGGGACTGAAGCTTTCTTT

D gene: TRBD1
V gene: TRBV25-1
clone size: once
J gene: TRBJ2-1
CDR3 protein: CASSARQGRSNEQFF
CDR3 DNA: TGTGCCAGCAGTGCAAGACAGGGGCGTTCCAATGAGCAGTTCTTC

D gene: NA
V gene: TRBV5-1
clone size: NA
J gene: TRBJ2-2
CDR3 protein: CASTMEAIPGELFF
CDR3 DNA: TGCGCCAGCACCATGGAGGCAATTCCCGGGGAGCTGTTTTTT

D gene: TRBD1
V gene: TRBV6-5
clone size: NA
J gene: TRBJ1-2
CDR3 protein: CASRQGDGYGYTF
CDR3 DNA: TGTGCCAGCAGACAGGGGGACGGCTATGGCTACACCTTC

D gene: TRBD2
V gene: TRBV19
clone size: few
J gene: TRBJ2-2
CDR3 protein: CASSISGLSYNTGELFF
CDR3 DNA: TGTGCCAGTAGTATATCGGGACTATCCTACAACACCGGGGAGCTGTTTTTT

D gene: NA
V gene: TRBV5-1
clone size: NA
J gene: TRBJ2-3
CDR3 protein: CASSVRLSTDTQYF
CDR3 DNA: TGCGCCAGCAGCGTCCGACTAAGCACAGATACGCAGTATTTT

D gene: NA
V gene: TRBV2
clone size: once
J gene: TRBJ1-6
CDR3 protein: CASIVTVNSPLHF
CDR3 DNA: TGTGCCAGCATCGTGACAGTTAATTCACCCCTCCACTTT

D gene: TRBD1
V gene: TRBV6-5
clone size: NA
J gene: TRBJ1-5
CDR3 protein: CASSATGGPNQPQHF
CDR3 DNA: TGTGCCAGCAGCGCGACAGGGGGCCCCAATCAGCCCCAGCATTTT

D gene: TRBD1
V gene: TRBV24-1
clone size: NA
J gene: TRBJ1-1
CDR3 protein: CATSDFSPTTGTAEAFF
CDR3 DNA: TGTGCCACCAGTGATTTTTCACCCACTACCGGGACAGCTGAAGCTTTCTTT

D gene: NA
V gene: TRBV2
clone size: NA
J gene: TRBJ1-6
CDR3 protein: CASSSDSGYNSPLHF
CDR3 DNA: TGTGCCAGCAGTTCGGACAGCGGCTATAATTCACCCCTCCACTTT

D gene: TRBD1
V gene: TRBV11-2
clone size: NA
J gene: TRBJ2-7
CDR3 protein: CASSLVQGQGSAEQYF
CDR3 DNA: TGTGCCAGCAGCTTAGTACAAGGACAGGGATCCGCTGAGCAGTACTTC